Below, one TCR beta chain is given with its context. After autologous stem cell transplantation all patients relapsed, and prior brentuximab vedotin exposure differed between cohorts. Relapsed/refractory classical Hodgkin lymphoma patients had complete, partial or progressive responses. The data were taken from a study of PD-1 blockade in classical Hodgkin lymphoma. The table came from immunoSEQ multiplex PCR; TCRdb's copy has only in-frame clones and leaves some out. Among about 97,000 clones listed, approximately 80% were seen once. The CDR3 loop spans 15 amino acids. Germline CDR1 SQVTM, CDR2 ANQGSEA. V gave up 0 bases and J gave up 2 bases; unmatched junction bases: 6.

V and J are TRBV29-1 and TRBJ2-7; 8 bases fit TRBD1. This TCR was recovered from a human donor with classical Hodgkin lymphoma. The specimen was peripheral blood mononuclear cells (PBMCs), collected at baseline. The CDR3 region has the DNA TGCAGCGTTGAAGACGGACAGGGCCTTGCCTACGAGCAGTACTTC. Residues: CSVEDGQGLAYEQYF.